This TCR beta chain was sequenced during a study of blood T cells in healthy people across ages. This clonotype was recorded a few times. Through a sample-barcoded 5' primer and a J-beta primer mix, a second PCR was run for roughly 7 to 12 cycles. TCRdb called the 5' RACE reads again in MiXCR, with one record for every CDR3 protein. The sample includes roughly 800,000 distinct CDR3 sequences, 25% of them seen just once. The V gene's germline CDR1 is DFQATT and CDR2 SNEGSKA (reference sequence). This CDR3 region has 12 residues. These data are also associated with another study on T cells of mothers and their children. From that report: Extracted RNA, in its entirety, went into cDNA synthesis at around 1.4 ug per 15 ul. The study found thymic selection shapes TCR recombination output similarly in related and unrelated pairs. The study found slightly higher but non-significant overlap in related versus unrelated mother-child pairs.

This clonotype was sampled from a boy aged 5 to 17 in good health. Sequenced: blood. The chain employs TRBV20-1 and TRBJ2-5, with D unclear. The end of the DNA aligns better with TRBJ2-1, so the J call may be wrong. The CDR3 spells CSAWATYNEQFF. CDR3 DNA sequence: TGCAGTGCATGGGCTACCTACAATGAGCAGTTCTTC.